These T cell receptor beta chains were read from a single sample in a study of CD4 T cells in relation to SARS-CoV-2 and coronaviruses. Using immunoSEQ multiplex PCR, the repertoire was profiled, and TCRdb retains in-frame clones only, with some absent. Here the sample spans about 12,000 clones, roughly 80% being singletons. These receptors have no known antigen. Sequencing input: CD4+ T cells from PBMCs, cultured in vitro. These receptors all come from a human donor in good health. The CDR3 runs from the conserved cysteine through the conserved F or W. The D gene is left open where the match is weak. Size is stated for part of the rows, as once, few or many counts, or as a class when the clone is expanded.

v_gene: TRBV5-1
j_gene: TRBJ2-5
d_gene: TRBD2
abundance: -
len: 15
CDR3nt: TGCGCCAGCACTAAAATGCGGGGGGATCAAGAGACCCAGTACTTC
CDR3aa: CASTKMRGDQETQYF

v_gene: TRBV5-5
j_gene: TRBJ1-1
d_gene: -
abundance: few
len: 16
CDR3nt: TGTGCCAGCAGCTTGGCCTGGGGGTCCGGGATTGGTGAAGCTTTCTTT
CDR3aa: CASSLAWGSGIGEAFF

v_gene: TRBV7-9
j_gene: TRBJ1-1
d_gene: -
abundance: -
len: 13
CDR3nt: TGTGCCAGCAGCTTCCAACCAGACACTGAAGCTTTCTTT
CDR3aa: CASSFQPDTEAFF

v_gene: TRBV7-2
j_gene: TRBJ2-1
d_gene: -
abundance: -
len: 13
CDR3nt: TGTGCCAGCAGCTTTTCTACTAACAATGAGCAGTTCTTC
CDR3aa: CASSFSTNNEQFF

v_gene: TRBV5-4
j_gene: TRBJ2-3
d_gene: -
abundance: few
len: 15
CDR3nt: TGTGCCAGCAGCCAACCCGGGAGCCTTAAAGATACGCAGTATTTT
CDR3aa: CASSQPGSLKDTQYF

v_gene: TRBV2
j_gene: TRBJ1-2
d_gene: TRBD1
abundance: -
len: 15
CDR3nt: TGTGCCAGCAGTAGGGGACAGGGGGACTTCTATGGCTACACCTTC
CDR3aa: CASSRGQGDFYGYTF

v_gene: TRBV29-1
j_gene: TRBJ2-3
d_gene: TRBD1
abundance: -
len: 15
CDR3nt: TGCAGCGTGGGTGGGGACAGGGGGCACTCTGATACGCAGTATTTT
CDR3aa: CSVGGDRGHSDTQYF

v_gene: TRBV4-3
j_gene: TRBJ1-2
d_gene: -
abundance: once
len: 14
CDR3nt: TGCGCCAGCAGCCAAGATCAAGGGATGTATGGCTACACCTTC
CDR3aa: CASSQDQGMYGYTF

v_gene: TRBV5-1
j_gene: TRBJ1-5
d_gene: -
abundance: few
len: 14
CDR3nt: TGCGCCAGCAGCTTGGCAGGATTGGAACAGCCCCAGCATTTT
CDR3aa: CASSLAGLEQPQHF

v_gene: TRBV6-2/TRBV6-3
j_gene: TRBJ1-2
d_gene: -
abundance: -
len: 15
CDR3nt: TGTGCCAGCAGTCGATCCCAAGTTGGTAACTATGGCTACACCTTC
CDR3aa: CASSRSQVGNYGYTF

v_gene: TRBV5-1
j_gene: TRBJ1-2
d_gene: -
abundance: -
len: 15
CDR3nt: TGCGCCAGCAGCTTGGAGGCAGGGGAGGCCTATGGCTACACCTTC
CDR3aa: CASSLEAGEAYGYTF

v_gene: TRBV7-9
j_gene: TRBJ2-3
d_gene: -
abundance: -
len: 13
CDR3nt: TGTGCCAGCAGCTTAGCGGGAGAGGATACGCAGTATTTT
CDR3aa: CASSLAGEDTQYF

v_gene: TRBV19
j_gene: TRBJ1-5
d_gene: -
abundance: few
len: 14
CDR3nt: TGTGCCAGTAGTATAGGCATAGGGCCTCAGCCCCAGCATTTT
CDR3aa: CASSIGIGPQPQHF